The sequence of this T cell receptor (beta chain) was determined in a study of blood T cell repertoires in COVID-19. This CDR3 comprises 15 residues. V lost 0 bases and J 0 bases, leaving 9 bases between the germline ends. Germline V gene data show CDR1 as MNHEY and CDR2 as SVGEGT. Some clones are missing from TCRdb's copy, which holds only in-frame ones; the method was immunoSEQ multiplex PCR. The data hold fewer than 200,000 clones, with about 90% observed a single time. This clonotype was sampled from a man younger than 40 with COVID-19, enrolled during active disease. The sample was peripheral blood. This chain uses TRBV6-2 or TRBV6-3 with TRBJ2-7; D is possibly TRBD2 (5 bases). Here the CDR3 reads CASSYSMRDSYEQYF. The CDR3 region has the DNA TGTGCCAGCAGTTACTCGATGAGGGACTCCTACGAGCAGTACTTC.